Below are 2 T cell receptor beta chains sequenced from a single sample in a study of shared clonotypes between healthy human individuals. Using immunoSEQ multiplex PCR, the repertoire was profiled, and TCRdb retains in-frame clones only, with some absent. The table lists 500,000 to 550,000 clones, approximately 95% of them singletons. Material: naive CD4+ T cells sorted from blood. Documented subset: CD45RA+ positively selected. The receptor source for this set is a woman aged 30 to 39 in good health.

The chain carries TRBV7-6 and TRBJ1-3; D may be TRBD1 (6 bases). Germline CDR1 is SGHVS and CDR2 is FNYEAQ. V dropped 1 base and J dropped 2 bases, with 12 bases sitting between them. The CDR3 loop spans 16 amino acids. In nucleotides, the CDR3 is TGTGCCAGCAGCTTAGGGCAGGGGAGGACTGGAAACACCATATATTTT. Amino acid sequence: CASSLGQGRTGNTIYF.

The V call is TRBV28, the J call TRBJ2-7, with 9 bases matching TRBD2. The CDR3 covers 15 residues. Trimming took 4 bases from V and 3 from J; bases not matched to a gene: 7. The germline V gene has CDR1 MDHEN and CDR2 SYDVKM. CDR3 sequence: CASSSTSGGIYEQYF. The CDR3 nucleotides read TGTGCCAGCAGTTCAACGAGCGGGGGGATCTACGAGCAGTACTTC.